The 16 T cell receptor beta chains in this list originate from one sample, sequenced in a study of blood T cell repertoires in COVID-19. Sequenced by immunoSEQ multiplex PCR; TCRdb stores in-frame clones only, minus some. The data show about 200,000 clones, 65% to 80% seen once. The sequencing input was peripheral blood. The origin of the receptors is a man aged 50 to 59 who had recovered from COVID-19.

The CDR3 sequence: CASSGLYEQYF. CDR3 bases: TGTGCCAGCAGCGGACTGTACGAGCAGTACTTC. The gene calls are TRBV6-4 and TRBJ2-7; TRBD2 is a possible D gene (5 bases). CDR3 length equals 11 residues. V dropped 6 bases and J dropped 4 bases, with 7 bases sitting between them. The germline V gene encodes CDR1 MRHNA and CDR2 SNTAGT.

The genes are TRBV5-1 and TRBJ2-3; D uncertain. There are 15 residues in the CDR3. The ends were cut back, 0 bases at V and 0 bases at J, with 8 bases in the middle. CDR1 and CDR2 (germline): SGHRS, YFSETQ. The CDR3 region is CASSLAPRSTDTQYF. CDR3 coding DNA: TGCGCCAGCAGCTTGGCCCCCCGTAGCACAGATACGCAGTATTTT.

This clone was found once. This chain uses TRBV27 with TRBJ2-1, with a weak D call TRBD2 (6 bases). Germline V gene sequence: CDR1 MNHEY, CDR2 SMNVEV (reference sequence). The CDR3 covers 16 residues. Trimming cost V 7 bases and J 2 bases, with 18 bases left between them. For the CDR3, the DNA is TGTGCCAGCATCCCTCTGGCGGGACGTACCTACAATGAGCAGTTCTTC. This gives the protein CASIPLAGRTYNEQFF.

The chain is built from TRBV5-4 and TRBJ2-2; 14 positions match TRBD2. The J segment lost 9 bases and the V segment lost 0 bases, leaving 10 bases of the junction unmatched. The CDR3 spans 18 residues. Germline CDR1 SGHNT, CDR2 YYREEE (reference sequence). DNA for the CDR3: TGTGCCAGCAGCTTGGGACTAGCGGGAGGGGGGAGCTCCCGGGAGCTGTTTTTT. Its protein product is CASSLGLAGGGSSRELFF.

V usage is TRBV29-1 and J usage is TRBJ1-2, with 7 bases matching TRBD1. The V and J ends lost 3 bases and 6 bases, in that order; junction bases with no gene match: 7. The CDR3 length is 13 residues. Germline V gene data show CDR1 as SQVTM and CDR2 as ANQGSEA. CDR3 in amino acids: CSVDSAGGNGYTF. CDR3 nucleotides: TGCAGCGTTGATTCGGCAGGGGGAAATGGCTACACCTTC.

This clone was counted between two and nine times. One end of the junction is discordant with germline, which a read error may explain. This chain joins TRBV10-1 and TRBJ2-3, with 13 bases that match TRBD2. The length of the CDR3 is 13 residues. The germline gives CDR1 WNHNN, CDR2 SYGVQD (reference sequence). The CDR3 DNA reads as TGCGCCACCGATTTAAAGACTAGCGGGGGGAAAGTGTTT. This gives the protein CATDLKTSGGKVF.

This clone was observed once. This sequence joins TRBV2 and TRBJ2-4; 13 nucleotides agree with TRBD2. J lost 4 bases, V lost 6 bases, and 3 bases had no gene match. Germline V lookup: CDR1 SNHLY, CDR2 FYNNEI. CDR3 length: 15 residues. CDR3 DNA sequence: TGTGCCAGCAGCCGGACTAGCGGGGGTAAAAACATTCAGTACTTC. This gives the protein CASSRTSGGKNIQYF. The entire variable domain, with the rest obtained from reference TRBV2 and TRBJ2-4, is as follows: EPEVTQTPSHQVTQMGQEVILRCVPISNHLYFYWYRQILGQKVEFLVSFYNNEISEKSEIFDDQFSVERPDGSNFTLKIRSTKLEDSAMYFCASSRTSGGKNIQYFGAGTRLSVL.

The chain employs TRBV5-8 and TRBJ1-5; no clear D gene. Trimming cost V 7 bases and J 3 bases, with 29 bases left between them. The CDR3 extends over 19 amino acids. Germline V gives CDR1 SGHTS, CDR2 YDEGEE. The CDR3 DNA is TGTGCCAGCCAAGACCTCTGGCAAGCCTATGGCAGGTCCAATCAGCCCCAGCATTTT. Amino acid sequence: CASQDLWQAYGRSNQPQHF.

This rearrangement joins TRBV10-2 to TRBJ1-3; 7 bases fit TRBD1. Unmatched junction bases numbered 5, after V lost 6 bases and J lost 0 bases. The CDR3 sequence is 15 residues long. The germline gives CDR1 WSHSY, CDR2 SAAADI. In DNA, the CDR3 is TGCGCCAGCAGGATGGACAGGACCTCTGGAAACACCATATATTTT. This gives the protein CASRMDRTSGNTIYF.

V and J are TRBV9 and TRBJ2-7; 10 nucleotides agree with TRBD1. CDR3 length: 14 residues. J lost 4 bases, V lost 2 bases, and 3 bases had no gene match. Looked up from germline, CDR1 is SGDLS and CDR2 is YYNGEE. CDR3 sequence: CASSVGTGVYEQYF. Written as DNA, the CDR3 is TGTGCCAGCAGCGTCGGGACAGGGGTGTACGAGCAGTACTTC.

CDR3 sequence reads: CASSWEKAEAFF. The CDR3 region has the DNA TGTGCCAGCAGCTGGGAGAAAGCTGAAGCTTTCTTT. The rearrangement joins TRBV5-5 to TRBJ1-1; D remains ambiguous. Between the trimmed V and J ends, which lost 3 bases and 6 bases, there was a span of 9 bases. CDR1 and CDR2 (germline): SGHKS, YYEKEE (reference sequence). The CDR3 runs to 12 residues.

This chain links TRBV28 with TRBJ2-1; 13 bases match TRBD2. In germline, CDR1 is MDHEN, CDR2 SYDVKM. This CDR3 spans 15 amino acids. Losses at the gene ends were 7 bases for V and 9 bases for J; bases not matched to a gene: 9. The CDR3 sequence: CASTGAGLAGSEQFF. The CDR3, as DNA: TGTGCCAGCACTGGGGCGGGACTAGCGGGAAGTGAGCAGTTCTTC.

The chain recombines TRBV2 with TRBJ2-5; the match to TRBD2 covers 9 bases. The CDR3 extends over 17 amino acids. Germline V gives CDR1 SNHLY, CDR2 FYNNEI. The junction had 13 bases not matched to a gene; V was cut back by 3 bases and J by 5 bases. The CDR3 reads CASSDGDVASGIETQYF. In DNA form, the CDR3 reads TGTGCCAGCAGTGATGGGGACGTGGCTAGCGGGATTGAGACCCAGTACTTC.

This chain joins TRBV4-2 and TRBJ2-3, with 7 positions matching TRBD2. The CDR3 covers 13 residues. Germline V lookup: CDR1 LGHNA, CDR2 YNFKEQ. The J segment lost 6 bases and the V segment lost 2 bases, leaving 2 bases of the junction unmatched. CDR3 nucleotides: TGTGCCAGCAGCCAATCACTAGCGGATACGCAGTATTTT. Translation: CASSQSLADTQYF.

This chain uses TRBV10-3 with TRBJ1-2, with D perhaps matching TRBD1 (5 bases). CDR3 size: 17 residues. V dropped 2 bases and J dropped 6 bases, with 22 bases sitting between them. Looked up from germline, CDR1 is ENHRY and CDR2 is SYGVKD. The CDR3 DNA is TGTGCCATCAGTGAGCCCTCGGGGGGGAACGATCGGAATGGCTACACCTTC. It codes for CAISEPSGGNDRNGYTF.

The CDR3 DNA reads as TGCAGTGCTAGCCGTGGCCAGCCCCAGCATTTT. This gives the protein CSASRGQPQHF. The J gene is TRBJ1-5, the V gene TRBV20-1; D is unclear. Looked up from germline, CDR1 is DFQATT and CDR2 is SNEGSKA (reference sequence). CDR3 length: 11 amino acids. The V end was cut by 3 bases, the J end by 7 bases, with 7 bases between.